A selection of T cell receptor beta chains follows, all from one sample in a study of blood T cell repertoires in COVID-19. The table came from immunoSEQ multiplex PCR; TCRdb's copy has only in-frame clones and leaves some out. This sample has around 120,000 clones, with around three quarters found just once. Sequenced: peripheral blood. The source of these receptors is a man in his 70s with acute or convalescent COVID-19. Each CDR3 is given with its conserved first and last residue. The D gene is left open where the match is weak. Rows may omit the clone size; those that give it use once, few, many or a size class.

>NA|TRBD1|TRBJ1-2|TRBV3-1/TRBV3-2
TGTGCCAGCAGCCGGGACAGGGATGAGGATGGCTACACCTTC
CASSRDRDEDGYTF
>NA|TRBD1|TRBJ2-7|TRBV27
TGTGCCAGCAGTTTATGGGACAGGGGGGAAGAGCAGTACTTC
CASSLWDRGEEQYF
>NA|NA|TRBJ1-5|TRBV28
TGTGCCAGCAGGATAGGGGGAGTTGGAAGCAATCAGCCCCAGCATTTT
CASRIGGVGSNQPQHF
>NA|NA|TRBJ2-2|TRBV6-5
TGTGCCAGCTGGACAAATCGGGGGACCGGGGAGCTGTTTTTT
CASWTNRGTGELFF
>few|TRBD1|TRBJ1-5|TRBV7-2
TGTGCCAGCAGCTTAGTGGGACAGGGTGGTTATCAGCCCCAGCATTTT
CASSLVGQGGYQPQHF
>NA|TRBD1|TRBJ1-5|TRBV19
TGTGCCAGTAGTGCAGGGGGCTTCGGCAATCAGCCCCAGCATTTT
CASSAGGFGNQPQHF
>NA|TRBD2|TRBJ2-3|TRBV2
TGTGCCAGCAGTGAAGCGGGAGGGGCCACAGATACGCAGTATTTT
CASSEAGGATDTQYF
>NA|NA|TRBJ2-7|TRBV19
TGTGCCAGTAGTCCCCTCAGGGCAGGCTACGAGCAGTACTTC
CASSPLRAGYEQYF
>NA|NA|TRBJ2-3|TRBV7-3
TGTGCCAGCAGCTTAGTTAGTGATACGCAGTATTTT
CASSLVSDTQYF
>few|TRBD1|TRBJ2-7|TRBV5-4
TGTGCCAGCACCCACAGGGGGGCGGGGACCTACGAGCAGTACTTC
CASTHRGAGTYEQYF
>few|NA|TRBJ2-5|TRBV2
TGTGCCAGCACCCGGGGTAGAGAGACCCAGTACTTC
CASTRGRETQYF
>NA|TRBD2|TRBJ2-1|TRBV5-5
TGTGCCAGCAGCTCCGGGACTAGCGGAGGTGTGCAGTTCTTC
CASSSGTSGGVQFF
>NA|NA|TRBJ2-5|TRBV5-5
TGTGCCAGCAGCTCCATGGGGGGAGAGACCCAGTACTTC
CASSSMGGETQYF
>NA|NA|TRBJ2-5|TRBV27
TGTGCCAGCAGTCCAAGGACAGCCCAAGAGACCCAGTACTTC
CASSPRTAQETQYF
>NA|TRBD1|TRBJ2-7|TRBV7-3
TGTGCCAGCAGCTCCGGGACAGTCTACGAGCAGTACTTC
CASSSGTVYEQYF
>NA|NA|TRBJ2-1|TRBV7-8
TGTGCCAGCAGCTTAGCCGGTCTTTCCTACAATGAGCAGTTCTTC
CASSLAGLSYNEQFF
>NA|NA|TRBJ1-3|TRBV28
TGTGCCAGCAGTATCACCCGGCTGATCAGGGCGGACACCATATATTTT
CASSITRLIRADTIYF
>NA|TRBD1|TRBJ1-5|TRBV19
TGTGCCAGTAGTAGGGGACAGGGGACGGTAGACCAGCCCCAGCATTTT
CASSRGQGTVDQPQHF
>NA|NA|TRBJ2-7|TRBV7-2
TGTGCCAGCAGCTTAATGGTGAGCTACGAGCAGTACTTC
CASSLMVSYEQYF
>once|NA|TRBJ1-4|TRBV6-6
TGTGCCAGCAGAGTACGGTCTAATGAAAAACTGTTTTTT
CASRVRSNEKLFF
>NA|NA|TRBJ1-1|TRBV7-9
TGTGCCAGCAGCCTCGAGGGCGGAGGGGCTTTCTTT
CASSLEGGGAFF
>NA|NA|TRBJ2-1|TRBV29-1
TGCAGCGTTGAAGATTGGTCAGGGGCTGCTAGTAACAATGAGCAGTTCTTC
CSVEDWSGAASNNEQFF
>NA|TRBD1|TRBJ1-2|TRBV5-1
TGCGCCAGCGGGGACAGCCCGGCTAACTATGGCTACACCTTC
CASGDSPANYGYTF
>NA|NA|TRBJ1-1|TRBV28
TGTGCCATCCACCTTGGGAGGAGGAAGGGGAAAGCTTTCTTT
CAIHLGRRKGKAFF
>NA|TRBD2|TRBJ2-1|TRBV27
TGTGCCAGCAGTTTATCGATACTAGCGTCCTACAATGAGCAGTTCTTC
CASSLSILASYNEQFF
>few|TRBD1|TRBJ1-2|TRBV28
TGTGCCAGCAGCAAACCGGGGACAGGGGTTATATTGGGCTACACCTTC
CASSKPGTGVILGYTF
>NA|NA|TRBJ1-5|TRBV19
TGTGCCAGCCGCCTGAGGCCACCGTATAGCAATCAGCCCCAGCATTTT
CASRLRPPYSNQPQHF
>NA|TRBD1|TRBJ2-5|TRBV2
TGTGCCAGCCGGGCTGGACAGGGGGCCGTGGAGACCCAGTACTTC
CASRAGQGAVETQYF
>once|TRBD1|TRBJ2-2|TRBV9
TGTGCCAGCAGCGTAGGGGGACAGGGGCCCGGGGAGCTGTTTTTT
CASSVGGQGPGELFF
>few|NA|TRBJ1-2|TRBV11-1
TGTGCCAGCAGCTTAGGGGAGAACTATGGCTACACCTTC
CASSLGENYGYTF
>NA|NA|TRBJ1-4|TRBV5-1
TGCGCCAGCAGCCGGGCCGGGGAAAATGAAAAACTGTTTTTT
CASSRAGENEKLFF
>NA|TRBD1|TRBJ1-2|TRBV4-1
TGCGCCAGCAGCCAAGATCGGTGGGACAGCGCCTATGGCTACACCTTC
CASSQDRWDSAYGYTF
>NA|TRBD2|TRBJ2-5|TRBV5-1
TGCGCCAGCAGCCCCGGCGGGACTAGCGGGATCGGGGGGACCAAAGAGACCCAGTACTTC
CASSPGGTSGIGGTKETQYF
>few|NA|TRBJ2-1|TRBV30
TGTGCCGGAACCAGGGTGGTGGGGCAGTTCTTC
CAGTRVVGQFF
>once|TRBD2|TRBJ2-3|TRBV5-6
TGTGCCAGCACCACTGCGGGAGGCCCAGATACGCAGTATTTT
CASTTAGGPDTQYF
>NA|TRBD1|TRBJ1-1|TRBV7-9
TGTGCCAGCAGCCCTAAAACAGGGGACGGAGCTTTCTTT
CASSPKTGDGAFF
>NA|NA|TRBJ1-5|TRBV6-5
TGTGCCAGCACTCAGGGGTCGGGTCAGCCCCAGCATTTT
CASTQGSGQPQHF
>NA|TRBD1|TRBJ1-6|TRBV19
TGTGCCAGTAGTTTCCGGGGAGGACAGGGGCTAAATTCACCCCTCCACTTT
CASSFRGGQGLNSPLHF
>NA|TRBD1|TRBJ1-6|TRBV28
TGTGCCAGCAGTTCCGGACAGGATTCACCCCTCCACTTT
CASSSGQDSPLHF
>NA|TRBD1|TRBJ1-3|TRBV5-5
TGTGCCAGCCACCCCCTCGCAGGGGCTACAGGGGACACCATATATTTT
CASHPLAGATGDTIYF
>NA|TRBD1|TRBJ2-1|TRBV30
TGTGCCTGGGGGACAGGGGACATCTACAATGAGCAGTTCTTC
CAWGTGDIYNEQFF
>once|NA|TRBJ2-6|TRBV12-3/TRBV12-4
TGTGCCAGCGTCCCAGGTGGGGCCAACGTCCTGACTTTC
CASVPGGANVLTF
>NA|NA|TRBJ2-1|TRBV18
TGTGCCAGCTCACCCGGGACAAACTCCTACAATGAGCAGTTCTTC
CASSPGTNSYNEQFF
>once|NA|TRBJ2-1|TRBV7-9
TGTGCCAGCAGCTTAGTGGCAGCCTACAATGAGCAGTTCTTC
CASSLVAAYNEQFF
>NA|NA|TRBJ2-7|TRBV11-2
TGTGCCAGCAGCCGACTAGAGGCTGGGGAATACGAGCAGTACTTC
CASSRLEAGEYEQYF
>once|TRBD2|TRBJ2-1|TRBV27
TGTGCCAGCAGTTTAAATAGCGGGAACGAGCAGTTCTTC
CASSLNSGNEQFF
>once|NA|TRBJ2-7|TRBV6-6
TGTGCCAGCAGTGACCGACGGGGTTACGAGCAGTACTTC
CASSDRRGYEQYF
>NA|NA|TRBJ1-3|TRBV6-1
TGTGCCAGCAGTGAAGCGGGAGGGGGTGGTTTAGGAAACACCATATATTTT
CASSEAGGGGLGNTIYF